This TCR beta chain was recovered during a study of early T cells in non-severe SARS-CoV-2 infection. Study context: Chains were unpaired, as sequencing was done on bulk RNA from unsorted whole blood. Findings and caveats of the study: Anti-spike CD8 responses were favored by VDJdb matching, which missed private and CD4 specificities.

A remark on this clonotype: The antigen remains undetermined.

Individual cDNA molecules received unique molecular identifiers. TCRdb processed the 5' RACE reads anew with MiXCR; each CDR3 protein has one entry. The profile shows about 77,000 distinct CDR3 sequences, roughly 9.4% of them singletons. CDR3 length equals 14 residues. With 8 bases removed from V and 3 bases from J, the gap between germline ends came to 17 bases. The V gene's germline CDR1 is LNHDA and CDR2 SQIVND (reference sequence). The receptor was derived from an adult who was a healthcare worker with PCR-confirmed SARS-CoV-2 infection or an uninfected control (not recorded which). The chain is built from TRBV19 and TRBJ2-7; D perhaps matches TRBD1 (6 bases). The sequenced sample was whole blood. CDR3 loop: CASGTTGTSYEQYF. As DNA, the CDR3 is TGTGCCAGTGGAACGACAGGCACCAGCTACGAGCAGTACTTC.